A single sample gave rise to the 22 T cell receptor beta chains below, sequenced in a study of beta chain features in type 1 diabetes (dated by TCRdb to 2017 to 2018). Library preparation was by the immunoSEQ multiplex PCR assay. The High Capacity cDNA Reverse Transcription Kit was used to reverse transcribe all of the isolated RNA, meaning that expressed TCRB transcripts were what got sequenced. As stored in TCRdb, this immuneACCESS dataset retains in-frame rearrangements with V and J assigned. A fraction of the clones does not appear; measured against another copy, unresolved V genes explain less than half of the discrepancy, and the remainder lacks a known reason. The sample table holds around 40,000 clones, of which about 64% were seen once. Around 2% of the sample lies in the top ten. The material sequenced was Tregs from blood. The sample's cell subset or site, from its label and the paper: regulatory CD4+ T cells. These receptors all come from a woman aged 25 to 39 in good health.

This chain joins TRBV4-1 and TRBJ2-1, with 11 bases identical to TRBD2. CDR1 MGHRA and CDR2 YSYEKL come from the germline V gene. The CDR3 is made up of 15 amino acids. The J segment lost 5 bases and the V segment lost 2 bases, leaving 2 bases of the junction unmatched. This chain's CDR3 is CASSQLAGGNNEQFF. The CDR3 DNA follows: TGCGCCAGCAGCCAACTAGCGGGGGGTAACAATGAGCAGTTCTTC.

The chain has TRBV18 and TRBJ2-1, with 7 bases fitting TRBD2. The V and J ends lost 3 bases and 9 bases, in that order; junction bases with no gene match: 11. Germline V CDR1 and CDR2: KGHSH, LQKENI. CDR3 size: 15 residues. DNA of the CDR3: TGTGCCAGCTCACCTTCAGCGGCGGGAGACCGTGAGCAGTTCTTC. Translation: CASSPSAAGDREQFF.

The chain employs TRBV7-6 and TRBJ2-5; 9 bases are shared with TRBD2. The germline V gene has CDR1 SGHVS and CDR2 FNYEAQ. The CDR3 consists of 18 residues. With 0 bases clipped from V and 1 base from J, the junction kept 9 bases outside the gene matches. The CDR3 loop reads CASSLAPWTSVGQETQYF. Here the CDR3 DNA reads TGTGCCAGCAGCTTAGCGCCTTGGACTAGCGTAGGCCAAGAGACCCAGTACTTC.

The genes are TRBV5-1 and TRBJ2-5, with TRBD1 matching over 10 bases. Judging by the DNA end, TRBJ2-7 fits better; the J call may be wrong. CDR1 SGHRS and CDR2 YFSETQ come from the germline V gene. The CDR3 is 15 amino acids. CDR3 region: CASSAGQGGSYEQYF. In DNA form, the CDR3 reads TGCGCCAGCAGCGCTGGACAGGGGGGCTCCTACGAGCAGTACTTC.

The chain combines TRBV18 with TRBJ1-1; TRBD1 is a possible D gene (5 bases). Between the trimmed V and J ends, which lost 1 base and 0 bases, there was a span of 9 bases. CDR3 length: 15 residues. Germline CDR1 is KGHSH and CDR2 is LQKENI. The CDR3 DNA reads TGTGCCAGCTCACCACAGACAGATCTGAACACTGAAGCTTTCTTT. This codes for CASSPQTDLNTEAFF.

J is TRBJ2-7 and V is TRBV4-2; 8 nucleotides line up with TRBD1. The CDR3 runs to 15 residues. Germline V gene lookup returns CDR1 LGHNA and CDR2 YNFKEQ. After removal of 4 bases from V and 2 bases from J, the junction contained 7 bases not matched to a gene. CDR3 loop: CASSRERQGTYEQYF. The CDR3 DNA sequence: TGTGCCAGCAGCCGAGAACGACAGGGGACCTACGAGCAGTACTTC.

V usage is TRBV6-6 and J usage is TRBJ2-1, with 11 bases aligning to TRBD2. Germline assignment: CDR1 MNHNY and CDR2 SVGAGI (reference sequence). The V segment lost 5 bases and the J segment 6 bases; nucleotides outside the gene matches: 6. The CDR3 runs to 15 residues. The CDR3 bases are TGTGCCAGCAGTAAGGGACTAGCGGCCTTCAATGAGCAGTTCTTC. It yields the protein CASSKGLAAFNEQFF.

V usage is TRBV28 and J usage is TRBJ2-7; 10 bases fit TRBD2. J gave up 0 bases and V 4 bases, and 6 bases lay outside the gene matches. The germline gives CDR1 MDHEN, CDR2 SYDVKM. The length of the CDR3 is 16 residues. The CDR3 protein is CASSSGASGSSYEQYF. The CDR3 DNA reads as TGTGCCAGCAGTTCCGGGGCTAGCGGGAGCTCCTACGAGCAGTACTTC. Supplemented by reference TRBV28 and TRBJ2-7, the full variable domain reads DVKVTQSSRYLVKRTGEKVFLECVQDMDHENMFWYRQDPGLGLRLIYFSYDVKMKEKGDIPEGYSVSREKKERFSLILESASTNQTSMYLCASSSGASGSSYEQYFGPGTRLTVT.

The chain is built from TRBV5-1 and TRBJ2-1, with 10 bases that match TRBD2. Trimming cost V 1 base and J 3 bases; bases outside gene matches: 4. Germline CDR1 SGHRS, CDR2 YFSETQ. This CDR3 contains 16 residues. CDR3 in amino acids: CASSLSAGGRYNEQFF. The CDR3 nucleotides read TGCGCCAGCAGCTTGTCAGCGGGAGGGCGCTACAATGAGCAGTTCTTC.

This chain uses TRBV5-1 with TRBJ2-4; 10 bases fit TRBD1. The CDR3 is made up of 12 amino acids. Germline lookup yields CDR1 SGHRS and CDR2 YFSETQ. Trimming removed 7 bases from V and 9 bases from J; junction bases left unmatched: 4. The DNA for the CDR3 is TGCGCCAGCGGACAGGGGGGGGGCATTCAGTACTTC. Translating it yields CASGQGGGIQYF.

This clone was found a few times. The chain couples TRBV5-5 to TRBJ2-1; D unresolved. Germline CDR1 reads SGHKS; CDR2 reads YYEKEE (reference sequence). Deletions cut 3 bases from V and 4 bases from J, with 17 bases between. The CDR3 contains 16 residues. The CDR3: CASSSPPLESYNEQFF. CDR3 nucleotide sequence: TGTGCCAGCAGCTCCCCTCCCCTAGAATCTTACAATGAGCAGTTCTTC.

The rearrangement links TRBV5-4 to TRBJ1-1, with TRBD1 matching 7 bases. The CDR3 extends over 12 amino acids. After removal of 0 bases from V and 10 bases from J, the junction contained 3 bases not matched to a gene. Germline loops: CDR1 SGHNT, CDR2 YYREEE (reference sequence). The CDR3 here is CASSLGQGGAFF. CDR3 DNA: TGTGCCAGCAGCTTGGGACAGGGAGGAGCTTTCTTT.

The genes are TRBV2 and TRBJ2-5, with D possibly being TRBD1 (5 bases). The J call may be incorrect, as the DNA end agrees better with TRBJ2-7. Germline V gene data show CDR1 as SNHLY and CDR2 as FYNNEI. This CDR3 spans 12 amino acids. CDR3 sequence reads: CASKDTSYEQYF. In DNA form, the CDR3 reads TGTGCCAGCAAGGACACCTCCTACGAGCAGTACTTC.

CDR3 region: CASSPIGGVSGELFF. The CDR3 DNA reads TGCGCCAGCAGCCCGATAGGGGGGGTCTCCGGGGAGCTGTTTTTT. The chain has TRBV5-1 and TRBJ2-2, with D possibly TRBD2 on 7 matching bases. This CDR3 contains 15 residues. V lost 4 bases to trimming and J lost 6 bases, with 16 bases between them. Germline assignment: CDR1 SGHRS and CDR2 YFSETQ.

J is TRBJ2-5 and V is TRBV4-1; possibly TRBD1 for D (6 bases). The CDR3 is 17 residues long. Trimming stripped 3 bases from V and 5 bases from J, with 22 bases between. Germline V gives CDR1 MGHRA, CDR2 YSYEKL. The DNA of the CDR3 is TGCGCCAGCAGCCAGTACCCGGGGACACCCGCCGGGGAGACCCAGTACTTC. Its protein is CASSQYPGTPAGETQYF.

J is TRBJ2-1 and V is TRBV7-9; 13 nucleotides line up with TRBD2. After removal of 2 bases from V and 6 bases from J, the junction contained 7 bases not matched to a gene. The V gene's germline CDR1 is SEHNR and CDR2 FQNEAQ (reference sequence). The CDR3 spans 17 residues. The CDR3, as DNA: TGTGCCAGCAGCTTAACGCCGGGACTAGCGGGACCCAATGAGCAGTTCTTC. This codes for CASSLTPGLAGPNEQFF.

The V and J genes are TRBV5-1 and TRBJ2-7; D is ambiguous. Germline assignment: CDR1 SGHRS and CDR2 YFSETQ. The CDR3 is 13 amino acids. V was clipped by 4 bases and J by 0 bases, with 8 bases between them. The CDR3 loop reads CASSPLSSYEQYF. The CDR3 DNA is TGCGCCAGCAGCCCACTAAGCTCCTACGAGCAGTACTTC.

J is TRBJ2-5 and V is TRBV19, with 14 bases fitting TRBD2. Germline V CDR1 and CDR2: LNHDA, SQIVND (reference sequence). The CDR3 is 16 amino acids. V lost 4 bases and J lost 2; bases outside the gene matches: 3. CDR3 nucleotides: TGTGCCAGTAGTAACTGGACTAGCGGGAGGCAAGAGACCCAGTACTTC. It codes for CASSNWTSGRQETQYF.

This chain joins TRBV28 and TRBJ2-4; 11 bases line up with TRBD1. Trimming removed 7 bases from V and 0 bases from J; junction bases left unmatched: 11. The CDR3 covers 18 residues. Germline V gives CDR1 MDHEN, CDR2 SYDVKM. CDR3 DNA sequence: TGTGCCAGCAAGGGTTTGGACAGGGGGCGACTAGCCAAAAACATTCAGTACTTC. Translated: CASKGLDRGRLAKNIQYF.

This clone is medium-sized (0.01 to 0.1%) within its sample. The gene calls are TRBV19 and TRBJ2-5; 8 bases are shared with TRBD1. V gave up 5 bases and J gave up 1 base; unmatched junction bases: 6. Germline V gives CDR1 LNHDA, CDR2 SQIVND (reference sequence). This CDR3 region has 15 residues. Written as DNA, the CDR3 is TGTGCCAGTAGTCCCCAGGGGGCAGGCCAAGAGACCCAGTACTTC. Translation: CASSPQGAGQETQYF.

The chain joins TRBV2 to TRBJ2-1, with 12 bases that match TRBD2. The CDR3 length is 17 residues. Germline CDR1 reads SNHLY; CDR2 reads FYNNEI. Trimming cost V 7 bases and J 5 bases; bases outside gene matches: 12. The CDR3 DNA follows: TGTGCCAGCACCTCAAGACTAGCGGGAGAAAGGGACAATGAGCAGTTCTTC. Residues: CASTSRLAGERDNEQFF.

The chain combines TRBV9 with TRBJ2-3; D uncertain. With 1 base removed from V and 4 bases from J, the gap between germline ends came to 16 bases. Germline values: CDR1 SGDLS, CDR2 YYNGEE. The CDR3 has 16 amino acids. CDR3 in amino acids: CASSVFGRDLADTQYF. The CDR3 DNA is TGTGCCAGCAGCGTATTCGGTCGAGATCTCGCAGATACGCAGTATTTT.